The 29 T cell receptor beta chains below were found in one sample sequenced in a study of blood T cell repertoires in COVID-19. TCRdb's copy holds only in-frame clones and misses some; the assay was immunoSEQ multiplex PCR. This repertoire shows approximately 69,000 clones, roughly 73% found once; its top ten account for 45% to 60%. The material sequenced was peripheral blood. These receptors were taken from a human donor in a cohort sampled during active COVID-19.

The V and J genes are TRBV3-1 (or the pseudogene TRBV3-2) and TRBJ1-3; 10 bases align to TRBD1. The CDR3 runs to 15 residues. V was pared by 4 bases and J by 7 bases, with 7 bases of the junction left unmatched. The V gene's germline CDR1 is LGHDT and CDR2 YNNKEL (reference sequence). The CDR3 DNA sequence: TGTGCCAGCAGCCCAAAGACAGGGGGCGCGAACACCATATATTTT. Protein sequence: CASSPKTGGANTIYF.

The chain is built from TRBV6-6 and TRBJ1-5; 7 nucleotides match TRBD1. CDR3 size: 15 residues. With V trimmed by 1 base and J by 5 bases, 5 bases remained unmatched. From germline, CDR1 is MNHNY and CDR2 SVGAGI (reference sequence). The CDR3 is CASSYLQGKDQPQHF. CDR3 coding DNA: TGTGCCAGCAGTTACTTACAGGGGAAGGATCAGCCCCAGCATTTT.

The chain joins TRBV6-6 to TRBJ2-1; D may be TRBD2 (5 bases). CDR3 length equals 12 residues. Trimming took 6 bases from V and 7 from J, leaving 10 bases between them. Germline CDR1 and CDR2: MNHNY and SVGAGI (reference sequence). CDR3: CASSSSTNEQFF. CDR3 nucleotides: TGTGCCAGCAGCTCTAGCACGAATGAGCAGTTCTTC.

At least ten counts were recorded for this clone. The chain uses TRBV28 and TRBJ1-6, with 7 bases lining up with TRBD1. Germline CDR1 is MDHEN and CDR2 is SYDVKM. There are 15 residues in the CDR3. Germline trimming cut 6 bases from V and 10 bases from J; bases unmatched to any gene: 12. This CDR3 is CASSPPTGARSPLHF. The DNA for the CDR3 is TGTGCCAGCAGCCCTCCCACAGGGGCCAGGTCACCCCTCCACTTT.

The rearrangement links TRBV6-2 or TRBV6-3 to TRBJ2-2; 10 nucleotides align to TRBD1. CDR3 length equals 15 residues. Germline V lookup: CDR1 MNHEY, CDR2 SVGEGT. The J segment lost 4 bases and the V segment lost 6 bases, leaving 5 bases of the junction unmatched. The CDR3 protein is CASSSGQGLTGELFF. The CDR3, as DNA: TGTGCCAGCAGCTCGGGACAGGGGCTCACCGGGGAGCTGTTTTTT.

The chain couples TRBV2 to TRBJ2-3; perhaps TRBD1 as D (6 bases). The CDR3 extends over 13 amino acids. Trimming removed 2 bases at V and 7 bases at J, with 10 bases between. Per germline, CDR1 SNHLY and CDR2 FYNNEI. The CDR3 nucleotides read TGTGCCAGCAGTGAATCGGGACAAAATACGCAGTATTTT. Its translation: CASSESGQNTQYF.

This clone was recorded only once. CDR3 nucleotides: TGTGCCAGCAGTTTTGGCGGGGGGTCCGAGGGAACAGATACGCAGTATTTT. It specifies CASSFGGGSEGTDTQYF. The chain combines TRBV28 with TRBJ2-3; TRBD2 matches 8 bases. CDR1 is MDHEN and CDR2 is SYDVKM in the germline V gene. V dropped 3 bases and J dropped 3; count of bases not matched to a gene: 11. The CDR3 sequence is 17 residues long.

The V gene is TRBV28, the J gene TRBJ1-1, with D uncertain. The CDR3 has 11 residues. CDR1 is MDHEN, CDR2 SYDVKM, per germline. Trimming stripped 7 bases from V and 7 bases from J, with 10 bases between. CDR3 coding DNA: TGTGCCAGCATACAGAGAAGTGAAGCTTTCTTT. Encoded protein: CASIQRSEAFF.

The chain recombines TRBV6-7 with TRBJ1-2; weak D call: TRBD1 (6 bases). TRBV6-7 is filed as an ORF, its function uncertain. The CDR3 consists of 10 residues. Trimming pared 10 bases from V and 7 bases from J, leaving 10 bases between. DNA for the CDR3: TGTGCCAACCAGGGGTTTGGCTACACCTTC. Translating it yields CANQGFGYTF.

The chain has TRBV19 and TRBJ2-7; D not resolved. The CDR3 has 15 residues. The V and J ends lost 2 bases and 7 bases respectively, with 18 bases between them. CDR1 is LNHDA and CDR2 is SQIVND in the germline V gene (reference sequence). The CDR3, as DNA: TGTGCCAGTAGTATATCGGCGCCGGGTTTGTGGGAGCAGTACTTC. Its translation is CASSISAPGLWEQYF.

The CDR3 sequence is CASSYSTRNEQFF. CDR3 bases: TGTGCCAGCAGTTACTCGACTAGGAATGAGCAGTTCTTC. The rearrangement joins TRBV6-6 to TRBJ2-1; D is perhaps TRBD2 (6 bases). Trimming shortened V by 0 bases and J by 7 bases, and 7 bases separated the two germline ends. Per germline, CDR1 MNHNY and CDR2 SVGAGI (reference sequence). CDR3 size: 13 residues.

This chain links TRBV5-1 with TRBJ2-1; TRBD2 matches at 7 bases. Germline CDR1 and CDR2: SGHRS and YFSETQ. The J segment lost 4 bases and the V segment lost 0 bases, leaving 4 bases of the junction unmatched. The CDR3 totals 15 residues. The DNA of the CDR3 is TGCGCCAGCAGCTTGGTGACTAGCAGTTACAATGAGCAGTTCTTC. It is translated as CASSLVTSSYNEQFF.

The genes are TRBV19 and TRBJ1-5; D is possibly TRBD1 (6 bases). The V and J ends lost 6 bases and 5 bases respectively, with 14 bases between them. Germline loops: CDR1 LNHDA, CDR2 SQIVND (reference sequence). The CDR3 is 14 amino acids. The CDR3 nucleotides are TGTGCCAGTAGGAGAGGGGGTGGCGATCAGCCCCAGCATTTT. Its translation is CASRRGGGDQPQHF.

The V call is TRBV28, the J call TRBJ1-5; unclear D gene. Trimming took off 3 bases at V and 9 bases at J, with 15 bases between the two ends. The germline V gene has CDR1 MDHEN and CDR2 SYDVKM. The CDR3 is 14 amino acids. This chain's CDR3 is CASSFVSGWRPQHF. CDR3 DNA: TGTGCCAGCAGTTTCGTGTCAGGCTGGCGGCCCCAGCATTTT.

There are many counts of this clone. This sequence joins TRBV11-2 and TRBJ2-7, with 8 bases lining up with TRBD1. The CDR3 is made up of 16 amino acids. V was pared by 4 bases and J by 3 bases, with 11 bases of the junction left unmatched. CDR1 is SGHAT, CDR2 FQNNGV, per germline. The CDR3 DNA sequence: TGTGCCAGCAGCTCGTTCGGTGGACAGGGAGGCTACGAGCAGTACTTC. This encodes CASSSFGGQGGYEQYF.

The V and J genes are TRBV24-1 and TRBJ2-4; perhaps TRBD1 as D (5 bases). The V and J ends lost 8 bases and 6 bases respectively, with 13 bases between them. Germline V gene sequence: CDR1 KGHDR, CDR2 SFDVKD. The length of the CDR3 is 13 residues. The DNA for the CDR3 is TGTGCCACCATGGACACCCCGGGAAACATTCAGTACTTC. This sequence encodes CATMDTPGNIQYF.

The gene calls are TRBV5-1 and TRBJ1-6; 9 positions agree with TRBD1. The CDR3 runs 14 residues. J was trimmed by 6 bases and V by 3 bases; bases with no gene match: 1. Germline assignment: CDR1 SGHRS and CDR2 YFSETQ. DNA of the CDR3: TGCGCCAGCAGCTGGGGACAGGGTAATTCACCCCTCCACTTT. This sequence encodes CASSWGQGNSPLHF.

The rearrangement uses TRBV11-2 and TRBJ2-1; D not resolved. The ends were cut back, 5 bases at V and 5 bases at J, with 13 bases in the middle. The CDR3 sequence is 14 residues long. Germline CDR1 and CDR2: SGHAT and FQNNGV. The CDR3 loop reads CASSLPPVNNEQFF. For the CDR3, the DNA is TGTGCCAGCAGCCTCCCCCCGGTTAACAATGAGCAGTTCTTC.

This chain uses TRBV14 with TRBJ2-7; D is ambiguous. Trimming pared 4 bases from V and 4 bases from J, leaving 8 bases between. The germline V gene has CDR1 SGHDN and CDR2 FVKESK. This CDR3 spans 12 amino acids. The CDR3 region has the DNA TGTGCCAGCAGCCCCAACGGTTACGAGCAGTACTTC. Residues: CASSPNGYEQYF.

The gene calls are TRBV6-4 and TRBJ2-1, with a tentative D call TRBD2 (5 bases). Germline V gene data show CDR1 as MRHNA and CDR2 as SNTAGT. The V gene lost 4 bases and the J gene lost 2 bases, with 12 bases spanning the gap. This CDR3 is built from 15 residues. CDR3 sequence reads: CASSAELGPYNEQFF. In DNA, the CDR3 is TGTGCCAGCAGTGCCGAACTAGGCCCCTACAATGAGCAGTTCTTC.

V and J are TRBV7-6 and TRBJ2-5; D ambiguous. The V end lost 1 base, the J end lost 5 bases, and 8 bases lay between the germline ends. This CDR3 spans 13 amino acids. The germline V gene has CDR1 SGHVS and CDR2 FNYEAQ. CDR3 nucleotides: TGTGCCAGCAGCTTAGGGGCACACGAGACCCAGTACTTC. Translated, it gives CASSLGAHETQYF.

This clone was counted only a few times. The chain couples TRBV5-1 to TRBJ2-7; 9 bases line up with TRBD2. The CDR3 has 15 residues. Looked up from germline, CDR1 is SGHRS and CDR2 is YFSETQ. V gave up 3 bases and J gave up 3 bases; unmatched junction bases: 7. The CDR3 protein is CASSSIAGADYEQYF. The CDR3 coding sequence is TGCGCCAGCAGCTCCATAGCGGGAGCGGACTACGAGCAGTACTTC.

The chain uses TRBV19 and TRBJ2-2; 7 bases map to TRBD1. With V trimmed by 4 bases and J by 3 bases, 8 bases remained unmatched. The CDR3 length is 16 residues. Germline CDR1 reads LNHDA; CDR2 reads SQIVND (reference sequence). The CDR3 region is CASSTPVTGDTGELFF. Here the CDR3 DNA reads TGTGCCAGTAGTACCCCCGTTACAGGGGACACCGGGGAGCTGTTTTTT.

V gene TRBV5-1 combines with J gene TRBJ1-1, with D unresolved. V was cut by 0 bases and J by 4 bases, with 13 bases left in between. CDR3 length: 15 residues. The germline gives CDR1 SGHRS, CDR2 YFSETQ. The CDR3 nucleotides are TGCGCCAGCAGCTTGGCACGAGGACGGGGCACTGAAGCTTTCTTT. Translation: CASSLARGRGTEAFF.

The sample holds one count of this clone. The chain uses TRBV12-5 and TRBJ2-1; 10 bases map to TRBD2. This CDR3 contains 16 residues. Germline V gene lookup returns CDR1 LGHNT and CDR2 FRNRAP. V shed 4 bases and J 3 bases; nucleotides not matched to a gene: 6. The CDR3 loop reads CASGSGRLAGYNEQFF. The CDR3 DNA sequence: TGTGCTAGTGGTTCAGGGAGACTAGCGGGCTACAATGAGCAGTTCTTC.

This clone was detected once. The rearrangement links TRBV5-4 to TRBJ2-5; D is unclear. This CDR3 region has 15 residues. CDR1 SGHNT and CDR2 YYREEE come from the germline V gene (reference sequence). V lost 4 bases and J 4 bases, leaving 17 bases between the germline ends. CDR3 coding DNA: TGTGCCAGCAGCGTAAGCCAAGTTACGGGAGAGACCCAGTACTTC. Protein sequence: CASSVSQVTGETQYF.

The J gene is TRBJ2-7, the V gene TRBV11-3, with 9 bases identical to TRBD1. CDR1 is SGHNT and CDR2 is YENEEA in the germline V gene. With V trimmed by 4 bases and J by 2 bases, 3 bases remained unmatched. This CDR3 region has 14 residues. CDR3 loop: CASSSGTGTYEQYF. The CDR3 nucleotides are TGTGCCAGCAGCTCCGGGACAGGGACCTACGAGCAGTACTTC. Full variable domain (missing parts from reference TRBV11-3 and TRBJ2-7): EAGVVQSPRYKIIEKKQPVAFWCNPISGHNTLYWYLQNLGQGPELLIRYENEEAVDDSQLPKDRFSAERLKGVDSTLKIQPAELGDSAVYLCASSSGTGTYEQYFGPGTRLTVT.

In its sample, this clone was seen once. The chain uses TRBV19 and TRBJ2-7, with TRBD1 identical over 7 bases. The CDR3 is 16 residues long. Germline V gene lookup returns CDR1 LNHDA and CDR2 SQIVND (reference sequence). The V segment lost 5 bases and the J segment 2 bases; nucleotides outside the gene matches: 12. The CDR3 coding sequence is TGTGCCAGTAGTGCACTGACAGGGTCGGGCGCCTACGAGCAGTACTTC. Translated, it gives CASSALTGSGAYEQYF.

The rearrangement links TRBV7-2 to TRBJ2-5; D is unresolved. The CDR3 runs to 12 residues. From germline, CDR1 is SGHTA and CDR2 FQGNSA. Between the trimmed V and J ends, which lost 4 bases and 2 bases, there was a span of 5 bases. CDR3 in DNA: TGTGCCAGCAGCTCCTCTCAAGAGACCCAGTACTTC. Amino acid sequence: CASSSSQETQYF.